Below, 14 T cell receptor beta chains from the same sample are listed, as sequenced in a study of blood T cell repertoires in COVID-19. Using immunoSEQ multiplex PCR, the repertoire was profiled, and TCRdb retains in-frame clones only, with some absent. The sample gives hundreds of thousands of clones, around 83% of which show up once; roughly 10% is in the top ten. What was sequenced was peripheral blood. The receptors here all came from a man at least 80 years old with acute or convalescent COVID-19.

The rearrangement joins TRBV11-2 to TRBJ2-7; a possible D gene is TRBD2 (5 bases). This CDR3 region has 14 residues. Trimming stripped 5 bases from V and 2 bases from J, with 13 bases between. CDR1 is SGHAT, CDR2 FQNNGV, per germline. Written as DNA, the CDR3 is TGTGCCAGCAGCGCCCCCCCGGGAACCTACGAGCAGTACTTC. Amino acids: CASSAPPGTYEQYF.

Only a few counts were recorded for this clone. The chain joins TRBV2 to TRBJ2-7, with D tentatively TRBD1 (6 bases). This CDR3 is built from 13 residues. Trimming took off 6 bases at V and 2 bases at J, with 11 bases between the two ends. CDR1 is SNHLY, CDR2 FYNNEI, per germline. The CDR3 region has the DNA TGTGCCAGCAGAGGGGGACCCACCTACGAGCAGTACTTC. Its protein product is CASRGGPTYEQYF.

V and J are TRBV21-1 and TRBJ1-3; the table names TRBD1, a call not compared with the DNA. TRBV21-1 is annotated as a pseudogene. This CDR3 has 13 residues. The CDR3 DNA sequence: TGTGCCAGCAGCGGCCGCTCTGGAAACACCATATATTTT. It specifies CASSGRSGNTIYF.

The CDR3 DNA reads TGTGCCAGTACCTCGGGACAGGGGCCCGGGGAGCTGTTTTTT. This sequence encodes CASTSGQGPGELFF. This sequence joins TRBV19 and TRBJ2-2, with TRBD1 matching over 10 bases. Germline CDR1 reads LNHDA; CDR2 reads SQIVND (reference sequence). With V trimmed by 7 bases and J by 6 bases, 5 bases remained unmatched. The CDR3 spans 14 residues.

This clone is a singleton in its sample. This sequence joins TRBV30 and TRBJ1-2; 8 nucleotides align to TRBD1. V was clipped by 7 bases and J by 6 bases; unmatched bases: 10. Per germline, CDR1 GTSNPN and CDR2 SVGIG (reference sequence). The CDR3 runs 13 residues. The CDR3 DNA reads TGTGCCTTTAACAGGGGGAAAAGGGATGGCTACACCTTC. Translation gives CAFNRGKRDGYTF.

This clone was found once. The chain links TRBV6-5 to TRBJ2-3, with TRBD2 identical over 7 bases. The length of the CDR3 is 16 residues. V lost 0 bases, J lost 5 bases, and 8 bases stayed unmatched. CDR1 and CDR2 (germline): MNHEY, SVGAGI. The CDR3 DNA reads TGTGCCAGCAGTTACTCGCGGCGGGAGTGGAAAGATACGCAGTATTTT. Amino acids: CASSYSRREWKDTQYF.

This chain joins TRBV6-1 and TRBJ1-5; no definite D call. Trimming removed 2 bases at V and 0 bases at J, with 8 bases between. CDR1 MNHNS and CDR2 SASEGT come from the germline V gene. The CDR3 is 15 amino acids. The chain's CDR3 is CASSEFQNSNQPQHF. The CDR3 DNA follows: TGTGCCAGCAGTGAATTCCAAAATAGCAATCAGCCCCAGCATTTT.

V and J are TRBV20-1 and TRBJ2-4; weak D call: TRBD2 (6 bases). V lost 3 bases and J lost 1, with 10 bases in between. There are 14 residues in the CDR3. Germline V gene sequence: CDR1 DFQATT, CDR2 SNEGSKA (reference sequence). The CDR3 DNA is TGCAGTGCTAGTTGGGGAGGTGCCAAAAACATTCAGTACTTC. Its translation is CSASWGGAKNIQYF.

The chain has TRBV20-1 and TRBJ2-3; 10 bases line up with TRBD2. V was clipped by 3 bases and J by 13 bases; unmatched bases: 13. CDR3 length: 14 residues. Germline-derived CDR1 and CDR2 are DFQATT and SNEGSKA (reference sequence). The CDR3 DNA follows: TGCAGTGCTAGTTCGACTAGCGGGCGTGGCCGGGAGTATTTT. Its translation is CSASSTSGRGREYF.

CDR3 sequence: CASSQGPTGGFSGNTIYF. The DNA of the CDR3 is TGCGCCAGCAGCCAAGGCCCCACAGGGGGTTTCTCTGGAAACACCATATATTTT. The chain uses TRBV4-1 and TRBJ1-3; 8 positions agree with TRBD1. J was trimmed by 0 bases and V by 1 base; bases with no gene match: 8. The length of the CDR3 is 18 residues. Germline lookup yields CDR1 MGHRA and CDR2 YSYEKL.

This rearrangement joins TRBV15 to TRBJ2-7; 8 bases are shared with TRBD1. J was trimmed by 4 bases and V by 3 bases; bases with no gene match: 8. CDR1 and CDR2 from the germline V gene are LNHNV and YYDKDF (reference sequence). The CDR3 loop spans 15 amino acids. The CDR3 DNA reads TGTGCCACCAGCAGGGAACAGGGGGTCCTTTACGAGCAGTACTTC. Translated, it gives CATSREQGVLYEQYF.

The rearrangement uses TRBV19 and TRBJ2-7; 10 nucleotides agree with TRBD2. The CDR3 has 16 residues. The junction had 11 bases not matched to a gene; V was cut back by 5 bases and J by 4 bases. Germline V CDR1 and CDR2: LNHDA, SQIVND (reference sequence). CDR3 sequence: CASSPWTASGRYEQYF. In DNA form, the CDR3 reads TGTGCCAGTAGTCCTTGGACAGCTAGCGGGAGATACGAGCAGTACTTC.

This CDR3 is CASSQGPAGGPYEQYF. The DNA of the CDR3 is TGTGCCAGCAGCCAAGGGCCAGCGGGAGGGCCTTACGAGCAGTACTTC. This rearrangement joins TRBV3-1 (or the pseudogene TRBV3-2) to TRBJ2-7, with 10 bases aligning to TRBD2. Germline assignment: CDR1 LGHDT and CDR2 YNNKEL (reference sequence). V lost 1 base, J lost 4 bases, and 7 bases stayed unmatched. CDR3 size: 16 residues.

The genes are TRBV6-1 and TRBJ2-5; TRBD2 aligns across 10 bases. This CDR3 comprises 15 residues. Trimming removed 2 bases from V and 5 bases from J; junction bases left unmatched: 5. Germline values: CDR1 MNHNS, CDR2 SASEGT. CDR3 bases: TGTGCCAGCAGTGAACTAGCGGGAGCTCTGGAGACCCAGTACTTC. Its protein is CASSELAGALETQYF.